The 11 T cell receptor beta chains listed next were all sequenced from one sample in a study of T cell responses to AZD1222 COVID-19 vaccine. Measured with immunoSEQ multiplex PCR; TCRdb has only the in-frame clones, and not every one. The sample contains around 100,000 clones, over 90% of which appear only once. The material sequenced was peripheral blood, taken on day 0 of AZD1222 vaccination. Receptors originate from an adult in good health.

The V call is TRBV7-6, the J call TRBJ1-3; 7 nucleotides align to TRBD1. This CDR3 contains 16 residues. The trim removed 5 bases at V and 4 bases at J, leaving 11 bases unmatched. Germline V gene data show CDR1 as SGHVS and CDR2 as FNYEAQ. The CDR3 bases are TGTGCCAGCAGCCCTGGACAGGACACCCTCGGAAACACCATATATTTT. It codes for CASSPGQDTLGNTIYF. The full variable domain, completed using reference TRBV7-6 and TRBJ1-3, is GAGVSQSPRYKVTKRGQDVALRCDPISGHVSLYWYRQALGQGPEFLTYFNYEAQQDKSGLPNDRFSAERPEGSISTLTIQRTEQRDSAMYRCASSPGQDTLGNTIYFGEGSWLTVV.

The gene calls are TRBV6-5 and TRBJ2-1; TRBD1 matches 8 bases. The germline V gene has CDR1 MNHEY and CDR2 SVGAGI. With V trimmed by 1 base and J by 8 bases, 7 bases remained unmatched. The CDR3 runs to 15 residues. In nucleotides, the CDR3 is TGTGCCAGCAGTTACTTGAAGGACAGGGAATATGAGCAGTTCTTC. Its translation: CASSYLKDREYEQFF.

The V gene is TRBV29-1, the J gene TRBJ2-3, with 11 bases identical to TRBD2. The ends lost 7 bases at V and 0 bases at J; junction bases unmatched: 6. The CDR3 loop spans 15 amino acids. Per the germline V gene, CDR1 is SQVTM and CDR2 is ANQGSEA. The DNA of the CDR3 is TGCAGCGGTACCGGGACTAGCGGAAGCACAGATACGCAGTATTTT. Translated: CSGTGTSGSTDTQYF.

This rearrangement joins TRBV6-1 to TRBJ1-2; D is perhaps TRBD1 (6 bases). The CDR3 runs 17 residues. Trimming stripped 3 bases from V and 2 bases from J, with 19 bases between. CDR1 and CDR2 (germline): MNHNS, SASEGT. The CDR3 here is CASSDIRPGRGNYGYTF. CDR3 nucleotides: TGTGCCAGCAGTGATATCCGACCAGGCAGGGGCAACTATGGCTACACCTTC.

This sequence joins TRBV14 and TRBJ2-7; 7 bases map to TRBD2. V lost 1 base and J lost 2; bases outside the gene matches: 5. Germline V gene lookup returns CDR1 SGHDN and CDR2 FVKESK. CDR3 length equals 15 residues. CDR3 DNA sequence: TGTGCCAGCAGCCAAGGGCCAGCGGGAACCTACGAGCAGTACTTC. It encodes CASSQGPAGTYEQYF.

The chain recombines TRBV7-8 with TRBJ2-3; tentative D call: TRBD1 (5 bases). Trimming stripped 2 bases from V and 0 bases from J, with 12 bases between. Per germline, CDR1 SGHVS and CDR2 FQNEAQ. The CDR3 runs to 16 residues. The CDR3 sequence: CASSLFGAVSTDTQYF. In DNA, the CDR3 is TGTGCCAGCAGCTTATTTGGGGCGGTAAGCACAGATACGCAGTATTTT.

V gene TRBV7-3 combines with J gene TRBJ2-1; the match to TRBD2 covers 7 bases. From germline, CDR1 is SGHTA and CDR2 FQGTGA. The junction had 4 bases not matched to a gene; V was cut back by 5 bases and J by 0 bases. The CDR3 is 15 amino acids. The CDR3 bases are TGTGCCAGCAGCCAGGGACTACTCTCCTACAATGAGCAGTTCTTC. Its translation is CASSQGLLSYNEQFF.

The rearrangement uses TRBV28 and TRBJ1-1; tentatively, D is TRBD1 (6 bases). Per germline, CDR1 MDHEN and CDR2 SYDVKM. V shed 2 bases and J shed 5 bases, with 12 bases lying between them. The CDR3 is 14 residues long. Here the CDR3 DNA reads TGTGCCAGCAGTTTAGGGGGGGCGGGGACTGAAGCTTTCTTT. This translates into CASSLGGAGTEAFF. Looking up the rest from reference TRBV28 and TRBJ1-1 gives the full variable domain: DVKVTQSSRYLVKRTGEKVFLECVQDMDHENMFWYRQDPGLGLRLIYFSYDVKMKEKGDIPEGYSVSREKKERFSLILESASTNQTSMYLCASSLGGAGTEAFFGQGTRLTVV.

This rearrangement joins TRBV11-2 to TRBJ2-7; TRBD2 matches 11 bases. The CDR3 runs 15 residues. From germline, CDR1 is SGHAT and CDR2 FQNNGV. Trimming cost V 1 base and J 4 bases; bases outside gene matches: 3. Here the CDR3 DNA reads TGTGCCAGCAGCTTAGCCGGGACTAGCGGTTACGAGCAGTACTTC. Residues: CASSLAGTSGYEQYF. Complete variable domain (other parts from reference TRBV11-2 and TRBJ2-7): EAGVAQSPRYKIIEKRQSVAFWCNPISGHATLYWYQQILGQGPKLLIQFQNNGVVDDSQLPKDRFSAERLKGVDSTLKIQPAKLEDSAVYLCASSLAGTSGYEQYFGPGTRLTVT.

The chain combines TRBV15 with TRBJ1-5, with no clear D. Germline CDR1 reads LNHNV; CDR2 reads YYDKDF (reference sequence). The CDR3 sequence is 17 residues long. V gave up 0 bases and J gave up 0 bases, with 12 bases separating them. CDR3: CATSRDAGIYSNQPQHF. CDR3 DNA: TGTGCCACCAGCAGAGATGCGGGCATCTATAGCAATCAGCCCCAGCATTTT.

The V and J genes are TRBV18 and TRBJ1-2; perhaps TRBD1 as D (5 bases). Trimming shortened V by 1 base and J by 1 base, and 7 bases separated the two germline ends. The CDR3 is made up of 14 amino acids. CDR1 KGHSH and CDR2 LQKENI come from the germline V gene. This chain's CDR3 is CASSPLGVNYGYTF. In DNA, the CDR3 is TGTGCCAGCTCACCACTGGGGGTTAACTATGGCTACACCTTC.